Shown below are 29 T cell receptor beta chains from a single sample sequenced in a study of brain T cells in children with intractable seizures (dated by TCRdb to about 2021). Reading the label with the study, this specimen's time point is: resected brain tissue, or blood drawn just prior to surgery. The surgery cases that showed the highest brain T cell transcript signatures were chosen for TCR beta chain sequencing of brain tissue, and of blood when it was available. The method behind the library was the immunoSEQ multiplex PCR assay. TCRdb obtained this table from immuneACCESS and retained in-frame rearrangements with V and J assigned. These tables miss some clones; where compared with another copy, unresolved V genes account for less than half of the shortfall, and the remainder is unexplained. For this sample there are about 7,800 clones; approximately 73% appear just once. The ten largest clonotypes hold approximately 9% of the sample.

The starting material was resected brain tissue, obtained at surgery. Source of these receptors: a boy under two years old with tuberous sclerosis and intractable seizures.

The table lists this clone with a few counts. The chain is built from TRBV19 and TRBJ2-7, with TRBD1 matching over 11 bases. The germline V gene has CDR1 LNHDA and CDR2 SQIVND (reference sequence). The CDR3 contains 15 residues. The V segment lost 6 bases and the J segment 2 bases; nucleotides outside the gene matches: 6. The DNA for the CDR3 is TGTGCCAGTAGCACCGGGACAGGGGGTACCTACGAGCAGTACTTC. It translates to CASSTGTGGTYEQYF.

This chain uses TRBV5-4 with TRBJ2-1, with D possibly being TRBD1 (6 bases). V was shortened by 0 bases and J by 4 bases, with 11 bases between the two germline ends. Germline V gene data show CDR1 as SGHNT and CDR2 as YYREEE (reference sequence). This CDR3 spans 15 amino acids. This CDR3 reads CASSLAGTLYNEQFF. The CDR3 nucleotides read TGTGCCAGCAGCTTGGCCGGGACACTATACAATGAGCAGTTCTTC.

This chain connects TRBV5-8 to TRBJ2-4; D remains ambiguous. The germline gives CDR1 SGHTS, CDR2 YDEGEE. V lost 4 bases, J lost 6 bases, and 11 bases lay in between. The CDR3 spans 13 residues. Here the CDR3 DNA reads TGTGCCAGCAGCCCGCGACGGGTAAACATTCAGTACTTC. It is translated as CASSPRRVNIQYF.

V and J are TRBV4-2 and TRBJ1-1; 9 bases are a match to TRBD1. From germline, CDR1 is LGHNA and CDR2 YNFKEQ. The V and J ends lost 4 bases and 0 bases, in that order; junction bases with no gene match: 6. CDR3 size: 16 residues. The CDR3 nucleotides read TGTGCCAGCAGCCGGTTTGGACAGGGGTTGAACACTGAAGCTTTCTTT. It translates to CASSRFGQGLNTEAFF.

This chain uses TRBV6-6 with TRBJ2-2; D remains ambiguous. The CDR3 has 12 amino acids. Looked up from germline, CDR1 is MNHNY and CDR2 is SVGAGI (reference sequence). V was clipped by 5 bases and J by 4 bases, with 5 bases between them. This CDR3 reads CASSQTTGELFF. CDR3 in DNA: TGTGCCAGCAGTCAAACCACCGGGGAGCTGTTTTTT.

The V call is TRBV7-3, the J call TRBJ2-1, with 11 bases matching TRBD2. CDR1 is SGHTA and CDR2 is FQGTGA in the germline V gene. The junction had 12 bases not matched to a gene; V was cut back by 4 bases and J by 7 bases. This CDR3 comprises 17 residues. CDR3 protein: CASSWGDGLAGGNEQFF. In DNA form, the CDR3 reads TGTGCCAGCAGCTGGGGCGACGGATTAGCGGGAGGGAATGAGCAGTTCTTC.

This clone turned up a few times. The rearrangement links TRBV4-2 to TRBJ2-1; D perhaps matches TRBD2 (7 bases). The CDR3 spans 15 residues. V lost 11 bases to trimming and J lost 1 base, with 18 bases between them. Germline values: CDR1 LGHNA, CDR2 YNFKEQ. The CDR3 reads CASQRGGVSYNEQFF. The CDR3 DNA sequence: TGTGCCTCTCAAAGGGGGGGCGTATCCTACAATGAGCAGTTCTTC.

The chain employs TRBV3-1 (or the pseudogene TRBV3-2) and TRBJ2-7; D call uncertain. CDR3 size: 15 residues. Germline V gives CDR1 LGHDT, CDR2 YNNKEL (reference sequence). The ends were cut back, 1 base at V and 2 bases at J, with 12 bases in the middle. The CDR3: CASSQGLLGPYEQYF. Here the CDR3 DNA reads TGTGCCAGCAGCCAAGGCCTTCTAGGGCCCTACGAGCAGTACTTC.

The chain combines TRBV24-1 with TRBJ2-5; 8 nucleotides line up with TRBD2. The V segment lost 0 bases and the J segment 2 bases; nucleotides outside the gene matches: 7. This CDR3 spans 17 amino acids. The germline gives CDR1 KGHDR, CDR2 SFDVKD. The CDR3 spells CATSDLNRGRTQETQYF. CDR3 coding DNA: TGTGCCACCAGTGATTTGAATCGCGGGAGGACGCAAGAGACCCAGTACTTC.

The V and J genes are TRBV29-1 and TRBJ2-7; maybe TRBD2 (5 bases). Germline CDR1 and CDR2: SQVTM and ANQGSEA. The CDR3 is made up of 13 amino acids. The ends were cut back, 6 bases at V and 5 bases at J, with 17 bases in the middle. The CDR3 is CSVLGWEKNEQYF. DNA for the CDR3: TGCAGCGTCCTAGGGTGGGAGAAGAACGAGCAGTACTTC.

The V gene is TRBV7-2, the J gene TRBJ2-1; 15 nucleotides agree with TRBD2. The ends lost 5 bases at V and 7 bases at J; junction bases unmatched: 6. The CDR3 runs 16 residues. Germline-derived CDR1 and CDR2 are SGHTA and FQGNSA. CDR3 nucleotides: TGTGCCAGCAGCAAGGGACTAGCGGGGGGTGAAAATGAGCAGTTCTTC. Its translation: CASSKGLAGGENEQFF.

The genes are TRBV14 and TRBJ2-4, with D unclear. The V end was cut by 4 bases, the J end by 8 bases, with 9 bases between. From germline, CDR1 is SGHDN and CDR2 FVKESK. The CDR3 contains 12 residues. CDR3 sequence (DNA): TGTGCCAGCAGCCTACGAGCCGACATTCAGTACTTC. Its protein is CASSLRADIQYF.

The table lists this clone with a count of one. CDR3 coding DNA: TGTGCCAGCAGCTCCGCTCCCCGGGACGACTACACCTTC. As protein: CASSSAPRDDYTF. The rearrangement uses TRBV7-2 and TRBJ1-2, with D perhaps matching TRBD1 (5 bases). Trimming left V 4 bases short and J 10 bases short, with 16 bases between. Germline loops: CDR1 SGHTA, CDR2 FQGNSA. CDR3 length: 13 amino acids. The full variable domain, completed using reference TRBV7-2 and TRBJ1-2, is GAGVSQSPSNKVTEKGKDVELRCDPISGHTALYWYRQSLGQGLEFLIYFQGNSAPDKSGLPSDRFSAERTGGSVSTLTIQRTQQEDSAVYLCASSSAPRDDYTFGSGTRLTVV.

The V gene is TRBV5-6, the J gene TRBJ1-5; the D gene is possibly TRBD1 (6 bases). V lost 4 bases and J 8 bases, leaving 13 bases between the germline ends. The germline gives CDR1 SGHDT, CDR2 YYEEEE. This CDR3 has 13 amino acids. The CDR3 reads CASSGQREEPQHF. Written as DNA, the CDR3 is TGTGCCAGCAGCGGACAGCGCGAGGAGCCCCAGCATTTT.

The genes are TRBV9 and TRBJ1-2; the D gene is possibly TRBD1 (5 bases). The V end was cut by 4 bases, the J end by 6 bases, with 10 bases between. Germline V gene data show CDR1 as SGDLS and CDR2 as YYNGEE. The CDR3 is 12 residues long. The CDR3 DNA is TGTGCCAGCAGCCGGCAGGGAGATGGCTACACCTTC. Translation gives CASSRQGDGYTF. Drawing the rest from reference TRBV9 and TRBJ1-2, the complete variable domain is DSGVTQTPKHLITATGQRVTLRCSPRSGDLSVYWYQQSLDQGLQFLIQYYNGEERAKGNILERFSAQQFPDLHSELNLSSLELGDSALYFCASSRQGDGYTFGSGTRLTVV.

With regard to this clone: The same CDR3 also results from other DNA sequences found in this sample. The chain carries TRBV7-9 and TRBJ1-2, with D tentatively TRBD1 (6 bases). Germline V CDR1 and CDR2: SEHNR, FQNEAQ (reference sequence). Trimming left V 5 bases short and J 2 bases short, with 12 bases between. The CDR3 runs 14 residues. The CDR3 nucleotides are TGTGCCAGCAGCCCAGGCAGGGGAAACTATGGCTACACCTTC. Translation gives CASSPGRGNYGYTF.

This clone was seen a few times. The genes are TRBV4-1 and TRBJ2-7; D is ambiguous. The CDR3 is made up of 16 amino acids. V was trimmed by 0 bases and J by 1 base, leaving 13 bases between them. CDR1 is MGHRA and CDR2 is YSYEKL in the germline V gene. The CDR3 sequence: CASSQEPRPESYEQYF. The CDR3 bases are TGCGCCAGCAGCCAAGAGCCCAGGCCAGAATCCTACGAGCAGTACTTC.

The genes are TRBV30 and TRBJ1-5; D not certain. The CDR3 totals 14 residues. V lost 2 bases and J lost 5, with 13 bases in between. Germline CDR1 is GTSNPN and CDR2 is SVGIG (reference sequence). The DNA for the CDR3 is TGTGCCTGGAGTTCCGGGATAGGTGATCAGCCCCAGCATTTT. This translates into CAWSSGIGDQPQHF.

About this clone itself: A much bigger clone sits one base away, suggesting this may be a read error. The chain employs TRBV4-1 and TRBJ2-2; D is unclear. Germline V gives CDR1 MGHRA, CDR2 YSYEKL. V shed 4 bases and J shed 3 bases, with 18 bases lying between them. The CDR3 runs 17 residues. The CDR3 spells CASSLPVRAYDTGELFF. DNA for the CDR3: TGCGCCAGCAGCCTCCCTGTAAGAGCTTATGACACCGGGGAGCTGTTTTTT.

The chain recombines TRBV5-1 with TRBJ1-4; unclear D gene. Per germline, CDR1 SGHRS and CDR2 YFSETQ. The germline V and J ends were trimmed by 0 bases and 2 bases, with 5 bases remaining between them. This CDR3 has 14 residues. The CDR3 region is CASSLGGTNEKLFF. The CDR3 nucleotides are TGCGCCAGCAGCTTGGGAGGGACTAATGAAAAACTGTTTTTT.

This rearrangement joins TRBV6-1 to TRBJ1-2, with D hard to call. This CDR3 has 11 amino acids. The V end was cut by 6 bases, the J end by 4 bases, with 6 bases between. In germline, CDR1 is MNHNS, CDR2 SASEGT. CDR3 sequence reads: CASRTVYGYTF. The CDR3 DNA is TGTGCCAGCAGAACAGTCTATGGCTACACCTTC.

V is TRBV6-5 and J is TRBJ2-3; TRBD2 matches at 7 bases. Trimming cost V 11 bases and J 1 base; bases outside gene matches: 9. Germline V gene data show CDR1 as MNHEY and CDR2 as SVGAGI. The CDR3 covers 14 residues. CDR3 region: CAGGHRGGTDTQYF. The DNA of the CDR3 is TGTGCCGGTGGGCATCGGGGGGGCACAGATACGCAGTATTTT.

The V and J genes are TRBV5-8 and TRBJ1-2; perhaps TRBD1 as D (6 bases). Germline V gene sequence: CDR1 SGHTS, CDR2 YDEGEE. The CDR3 spans 15 residues. Trimming took 0 bases from V and 5 from J, leaving 14 bases between them. The CDR3, as DNA: TGTGCCAGCAGCTTGGTTTCTACAGGGACGTATGGCTACACCTTC. Translating gives CASSLVSTGTYGYTF.

This clone was found once. The V and J genes are TRBV7-9 and TRBJ2-2; D ambiguous. CDR3 length: 12 residues. V was trimmed by 2 bases and J by 7 bases, leaving 5 bases between them. CDR1 and CDR2 from the germline V gene are SEHNR and FQNEAQ (reference sequence). In nucleotides, the CDR3 is TGTGCCAGCAGCTTATTTAACGGGGAGCTGTTTTTT. It encodes CASSLFNGELFF.

This chain uses TRBV5-1 with TRBJ2-7; 7 bases are a match to TRBD1. The CDR3 contains 16 residues. V shed 4 bases and J 3 bases; nucleotides not matched to a gene: 13. The V gene's germline CDR1 is SGHRS and CDR2 YFSETQ. The CDR3 sequence is CASSPPDSQGVYEQYF. CDR3 in DNA: TGCGCCAGCAGCCCGCCGGACAGTCAGGGGGTCTACGAGCAGTACTTC.

CDR3 in amino acids: CASRSTGGTGELFF. For the CDR3, the DNA is TGTGCCAGCAGATCGACAGGGGGAACCGGGGAGCTGTTTTTT. The chain carries TRBV27 and TRBJ2-2, with 9 bases aligning to TRBD1. Germline lookup yields CDR1 MNHEY and CDR2 SMNVEV (reference sequence). The CDR3 covers 14 residues. The J segment lost 5 bases and the V segment lost 6 bases, leaving 4 bases of the junction unmatched.

The chain couples TRBV14 to TRBJ2-1; D is ambiguous. From germline, CDR1 is SGHDN and CDR2 FVKESK. The CDR3 is made up of 15 amino acids. V lost 0 bases and J lost 3, with 9 bases in between. In nucleotides, the CDR3 is TGTGCCAGCAGCCAAGACGACACCTTCTACAATGAGCAGTTCTTC. This encodes CASSQDDTFYNEQFF.

Within the sample, this clone is medium-sized. The chain couples TRBV5-1 to TRBJ1-2; 8 nucleotides match TRBD1. V was pared by 2 bases and J by 4 bases, with 10 bases of the junction left unmatched. CDR1 and CDR2 (germline): SGHRS, YFSETQ. The CDR3 is made up of 16 amino acids. This CDR3 is CASSFSAGGVGYGYTF. The CDR3 DNA is TGCGCCAGCAGCTTCTCGGCAGGGGGCGTCGGCTATGGCTACACCTTC.

This clone has a handful of counts. This sequence joins TRBV19 and TRBJ2-1, with a possible D match to TRBD2 (6 bases). The germline V gene encodes CDR1 LNHDA and CDR2 SQIVND (reference sequence). V gave up 8 bases and J gave up 6 bases, with 17 bases separating them. This CDR3 spans 14 amino acids. Here the CDR3 DNA reads TGTGCCAGTCACGCCCGGGGGAGTCTCAATGAGCAGTTCTTC. Translation: CASHARGSLNEQFF.